The 27 T cell receptor beta chains listed next were all sequenced from one sample in a study of OX40 agonist ivuxolimab in advanced cancers. Repertoires were generated with immunoSEQ multiplex PCR, while TCRdb's copy carries only in-frame clones and drops some. This sample has 50,000 to 55,000 clones, with 80% found just once. Sequences were derived from CD4+ or CD8+ T cells sorted from blood, sampled in a trial of the OX40 agonist ivuxolimab. These receptors originate from an adult with an advanced solid tumor such as melanoma, head and neck, liver or kidney cancer.

The rearrangement joins TRBV5-1 to TRBJ2-7; D is possibly TRBD2 (7 bases). The CDR3 has 15 amino acids. The germline V gene encodes CDR1 SGHRS and CDR2 YFSETQ. Trimming cost V 1 base and J 3 bases, with 14 bases left between them. The CDR3 is CASSLSQGRVYEQYF. CDR3 DNA sequence: TGCGCCAGCAGCTTGAGTCAGGGGAGGGTCTACGAGCAGTACTTC.

The gene calls are TRBV19 and TRBJ1-1; 7 positions agree with TRBD1. The V and J ends lost 7 bases and 6 bases, in that order; junction bases with no gene match: 8. CDR1 is LNHDA, CDR2 SQIVND, per germline (reference sequence). This CDR3 is 13 amino acids long. CDR3 nucleotide sequence: TGTGCCAGTAATCGACAGGGAAGGGCTGAAGCTTTCTTT. It codes for CASNRQGRAEAFF.

The V gene is TRBV5-1, the J gene TRBJ1-3; 7 nucleotides agree with TRBD1. The germline CDR1 and CDR2 sequences are SGHRS and YFSETQ. The CDR3 loop spans 15 amino acids. The ends lost 4 bases at V and 0 bases at J; junction bases unmatched: 4. The CDR3 coding sequence is TGCGCCAGCAGCCAAGGGACAGACTCTGGAAACACCATATATTTT. Protein: CASSQGTDSGNTIYF.

The J gene is TRBJ1-1, the V gene TRBV2; D is ambiguous. This CDR3 contains 14 residues. Germline V gene data show CDR1 as SNHLY and CDR2 as FYNNEI. V was pared by 3 bases and J by 4 bases, with 12 bases between. In nucleotides, the CDR3 is TGTGCCAGCAGTGAGGACCCGGGTCGCACTGAAGCTTTCTTT. Protein product: CASSEDPGRTEAFF.

This clone was detected a few times. The chain has TRBV28 and TRBJ2-7; 8 nucleotides align to TRBD1. The germline gives CDR1 MDHEN, CDR2 SYDVKM. V shed 5 bases and J 3 bases; nucleotides not matched to a gene: 9. The CDR3 runs to 15 residues. DNA of the CDR3: TGTGCCAGCAGTCCCCGTGTGGGACAGGTCTACGAGCAGTACTTC. Amino acids: CASSPRVGQVYEQYF.

This clone has only a few counts. The chain combines TRBV2 with TRBJ2-7; 8 positions match TRBD1. The CDR3 has 13 amino acids. J lost 2 bases, V lost 7 bases, and 4 bases had no gene match. Germline V gene sequence: CDR1 SNHLY, CDR2 FYNNEI. The CDR3 coding sequence is TGTGCCAGCACAGGGGGCCTAACCTACGAGCAGTACTTC. Amino acids: CASTGGLTYEQYF.

The chain recombines TRBV7-2 with TRBJ1-1; D is unclear. This CDR3 spans 13 amino acids. Germline V gene sequence: CDR1 SGHTA, CDR2 FQGNSA. V shed 1 base and J shed 7 bases, with 10 bases lying between them. In DNA, the CDR3 is TGTGCCAGCAGCTTAGAAGCCGTGGGTGAAGCTTTCTTT. Translation gives CASSLEAVGEAFF.

V and J are TRBV9 and TRBJ1-2; D is possibly TRBD1 (5 bases). The V gene's germline CDR1 is SGDLS and CDR2 YYNGEE. V lost 3 bases, J lost 4 bases, and 13 bases lay in between. This CDR3 is built from 14 residues. Written as DNA, the CDR3 is TGTGCCAGCAGCGAGGGGTCCCTTGCCTATGGCTACACCTTC. Its protein product is CASSEGSLAYGYTF.

CDR3: CASSPRGGGTEAFF. The CDR3 nucleotides read TGTGCCAGTAGTCCTAGGGGAGGGGGCACTGAAGCTTTCTTT. V is TRBV19 and J is TRBJ1-1; D is possibly TRBD1 (6 bases). Between the trimmed V and J ends, which lost 5 bases and 4 bases, there was a span of 14 bases. The CDR3 runs to 14 residues. Looked up from germline, CDR1 is LNHDA and CDR2 is SQIVND (reference sequence).

This clone was counted only a few times. The rearrangement joins TRBV7-9 to TRBJ2-2, with 13 bases that match TRBD2. V gave up 5 bases and J gave up 2 bases; unmatched junction bases: 8. Looked up from germline, CDR1 is SEHNR and CDR2 is FQNEAQ (reference sequence). The CDR3 is made up of 18 amino acids. DNA of the CDR3: TGTGCCAGCAGCCCGGGACTAGCGGGGCTACCCAACACCGGGGAGCTGTTTTTT. It translates to CASSPGLAGLPNTGELFF. Using reference TRBV7-9 and TRBJ2-2 for the parts outside the CDR3, the full variable domain is DTGVSQNPRHKITKRGQNVTFRCDPISEHNRLYWYRQTLGQGPEFLTYFQNEAQLEKSRLLSDRFSAERPKGSFSTLEIQRTEQGDSAMYLCASSPGLAGLPNTGELFFGEGSRLTVL.

To note about this clone: Other DNA sequences within the sample encode an identical CDR3. The V and J genes are TRBV2 and TRBJ2-1; 8 bases are shared with TRBD1. J lost 5 bases, V lost 5 bases, and 2 bases had no gene match. Germline V gene sequence: CDR1 SNHLY, CDR2 FYNNEI. CDR3 length equals 13 residues. The CDR3 loop is CASSPDRDNEQFF. CDR3 DNA: TGTGCCAGCAGTCCGGACAGGGACAATGAGCAGTTCTTC.

The chain combines TRBV28 with TRBJ2-3; D is tentatively TRBD1 or TRBD2 (6 bases each). The CDR3 length is 15 residues. Between the trimmed V and J ends, which lost 8 bases and 0 bases, there was a span of 15 bases. Germline V gives CDR1 MDHEN, CDR2 SYDVKM. The CDR3 here is CASGGGGLSTDTQYF. CDR3 in DNA: TGTGCCAGCGGCGGAGGGGGGCTTAGCACAGATACGCAGTATTTT.

This rearrangement joins TRBV19 to TRBJ1-1, with D maybe TRBD1 (6 bases). V was cut by 3 bases and J by 2 bases, with 16 bases left in between. Germline lookup yields CDR1 LNHDA and CDR2 SQIVND (reference sequence). CDR3 length equals 16 residues. The CDR3 DNA sequence: TGTGCCAGTAGTATGCTCCTAGGGGGGCGTAACACTGAAGCTTTCTTT. It translates to CASSMLLGGRNTEAFF.

V gene TRBV28 combines with J gene TRBJ2-5; 10 nucleotides match TRBD1. Per the germline V gene, CDR1 is MDHEN and CDR2 is SYDVKM. CDR3 length equals 16 residues. Trimming removed 5 bases from V and 5 bases from J; junction bases left unmatched: 11. The CDR3 reads CASSPPGTGEGETQYF. The CDR3 DNA is TGTGCCAGCAGTCCGCCCGGGACAGGGGAAGGGGAGACCCAGTACTTC.

This chain connects TRBV21-1 to TRBJ1-1; the D call TRBD1 from the table was never checked on the DNA. TRBV21-1 represents a pseudogene. The CDR3 has 16 amino acids. This chain's CDR3 is CASSKTTGAMNTEAFF. The CDR3 region has the DNA TGTGCCAGCAGCAAAACGACAGGGGCCATGAACACTGAAGCTTTCTTT.

This clone has more than one count but fewer than ten. The chain couples TRBV7-3 to TRBJ1-1; TRBD1 might be the D (6 bases). The V end lost 5 bases, the J end lost 6 bases, and 13 bases lay between the germline ends. There are 13 residues in the CDR3. Germline V gene lookup returns CDR1 SGHTA and CDR2 FQGTGA. The DNA for the CDR3 is TGTGCCAGCAGCCCAACGAGGGGGGCTGAAGCTTTCTTT. It encodes CASSPTRGAEAFF.

This clone appeared once. The chain is built from TRBV27 and TRBJ2-7, with 8 positions matching TRBD1. CDR3 length equals 14 residues. Trimming cost V 10 bases and J 4 bases; bases outside gene matches: 12. The V gene's germline CDR1 is MNHEY and CDR2 SMNVEV (reference sequence). The CDR3 is CATSRRDRRYEQYF. The CDR3 region has the DNA TGTGCCACCTCGCGCCGGGACAGGAGGTACGAGCAGTACTTC.

This chain uses TRBV10-2 with TRBJ1-2; D gene uncertain. V was clipped by 2 bases and J by 0 bases, with 7 bases between them. The germline gives CDR1 WSHSY, CDR2 SAAADI. The CDR3 runs to 14 residues. CDR3 nucleotides: TGCGCCAGCAGTGAGGACCGTGCTAACTATGGCTACACCTTC. Translated: CASSEDRANYGYTF.

This chain joins TRBV29-1 and TRBJ2-3; the D gene is possibly TRBD2 (6 bases). The CDR3 totals 11 residues. The V end lost 8 bases, the J end lost 6 bases, and 12 bases lay between the germline ends. The germline V gene encodes CDR1 SQVTM and CDR2 ANQGSEA. The CDR3 spells CSTREFDTQYF. The CDR3 nucleotides read TGCAGCACCCGGGAGTTTGATACGCAGTATTTT.

The chain recombines TRBV12-5 with TRBJ2-1; no clear D. Germline V gene data show CDR1 as LGHNT and CDR2 as FRNRAP. V was pared by 0 bases and J by 0 bases, with 12 bases between. The length of the CDR3 is 17 residues. The CDR3 bases are TGTGCTAGTGGTTTGGTACTTTTGCGCTACTCCTACAATGAGCAGTTCTTC. Protein sequence: CASGLVLLRYSYNEQFF.

This clone was found a few times. The chain employs TRBV6-5 and TRBJ1-6; maybe TRBD1 (5 bases). Germline CDR1 MNHEY, CDR2 SVGAGI. The CDR3 is 15 amino acids. V dropped 10 bases and J dropped 7 bases, with 20 bases sitting between them. The CDR3 bases are TGTGCCACCGAGCCCTCGGACGGGGCGAATTCACCCCTCCACTTT. It translates to CATEPSDGANSPLHF.

This clone was detected once. The CDR3, as DNA: TGTGCCAGCAGTTCCGGCCGGGGAATAGGTTCACCCCTCCACTTT. Translating gives CASSSGRGIGSPLHF. This rearrangement joins TRBV28 to TRBJ1-6; D is ambiguous. Germline CDR1 reads MDHEN; CDR2 reads SYDVKM. Trimming removed 4 bases from V and 9 bases from J, with 16 bases in between. CDR3 length: 15 residues.

This sequence joins TRBV19 and TRBJ1-2, with D possibly being TRBD1 (5 bases). V was trimmed by 5 bases and J by 8 bases, leaving 18 bases between them. Germline CDR1 LNHDA, CDR2 SQIVND (reference sequence). CDR3 size: 14 residues. The CDR3 loop is CASSLTGLFLGYTF. The CDR3 coding sequence is TGTGCCAGTAGTCTAACGGGGCTTTTCCTCGGCTACACCTTC.

The chain couples TRBV7-2 to TRBJ2-2, with TRBD1 identical over 7 bases. J was trimmed by 4 bases and V by 3 bases; bases with no gene match: 8. Germline V gene data show CDR1 as SGHTA and CDR2 as FQGNSA. The CDR3 runs to 16 residues. Here the CDR3 DNA reads TGTGCCAGCAGCTTTGCCCAGACAGGGACCACCGGGGAGCTGTTTTTT. As protein: CASSFAQTGTTGELFF.

The J gene is TRBJ2-7, the V gene TRBV6-6, with D perhaps assigned TRBD1 or TRBD2 (5 bases each). This CDR3 region has 15 residues. Trimming shortened V by 6 bases and J by 5 bases, and 20 bases separated the two germline ends. From germline, CDR1 is MNHNY and CDR2 SVGAGI (reference sequence). The CDR3, as DNA: TGTGCCAGCAGGCCCCCCGGACGAGGGGCGGACGAGCAGTACTTC. The encoded protein is CASRPPGRGADEQYF.

This chain's CDR3 is CASSWGGGSNTGELFF. CDR3 DNA sequence: TGTGCCAGCAGCTGGGGGGGAGGATCGAACACCGGGGAGCTGTTTTTT. The genes are TRBV5-4 and TRBJ2-2; 7 bases line up with TRBD2. The CDR3 consists of 16 residues. V shed 3 bases, J shed 0 bases, and the junction held 5 bases outside the gene matches. Germline V gene lookup returns CDR1 SGHNT and CDR2 YYREEE (reference sequence).

This clone was recorded only once. This chain uses TRBV5-4 with TRBJ2-7; TRBD1 matches at 8 bases. The CDR3 is made up of 15 amino acids. Germline CDR1 SGHNT, CDR2 YYREEE (reference sequence). Trimming cost V 5 bases and J 4 bases; bases outside gene matches: 11. The CDR3 sequence: CASSFRTGKGYEQYF. DNA of the CDR3: TGTGCCAGCAGTTTTCGGACAGGGAAGGGTTACGAGCAGTACTTC.